The 27 T cell receptor beta chains in this list originate from one sample, sequenced in a study of T-cell memory formation after mild COVID-19. Via MiXCR, TCRdb re-called the 5' RACE reads, giving one row per CDR3 protein. The sample yields some 270,000 distinct CDR3 sequences, about 16% seen once. Specimen: PBMCs or a T cell subset sorted from them (not recorded which). The source is an adult woman who had mild COVID-19 (a few samples of this study predate the infection). Cell type and time point are not known.

This sequence joins TRBV7-2 and TRBJ2-5; 7 nucleotides agree with TRBD2. The germline CDR1 and CDR2 sequences are SGHTA and FQGNSA. The CDR3 is 16 amino acids. V lost 5 bases to trimming and J lost 4 bases; unmatched junction nucleotides: 13. CDR3 sequence reads: CASSPKKRDWGETQYF. The CDR3, as DNA: TGTGCCAGCAGCCCTAAAAAGCGGGATTGGGGAGAGACCCAGTACTTC.

This clonotype was counted a few times. The CDR3 DNA sequence: TGTGCTACAGGAAAGGGCTTTAACACTGAAGCTTTCTTT. It codes for CATGKGFNTEAFF. The gene calls are TRBV12-5 and TRBJ1-1; D is undetermined. This CDR3 has 13 amino acids. Germline CDR1 and CDR2: LGHNT and FRNRAP. V lost 10 bases to trimming and J lost 2 bases, with 14 bases between them.

In its sample, this clonotype was seen a few times. The chain couples TRBV12-3 or TRBV12-4 to TRBJ2-3; TRBD2 might be the D (6 bases). The length of the CDR3 is 14 residues. V was trimmed by 5 bases and J by 2 bases, leaving 11 bases between them. The CDR3 loop is CASSLTRFTDTQYF. CDR3 nucleotide sequence: TGTGCCAGCAGTCTGACTAGGTTCACAGATACGCAGTATTTT.

This clonotype was seen repeatedly, ten times or more. The gene calls are TRBV18 and TRBJ2-7; TRBD1 agrees at 9 bases. The germline V gene has CDR1 KGHSH and CDR2 LQKENI. The CDR3 runs to 14 residues. V lost 4 bases, J lost 7 bases, and 8 bases stayed unmatched. The CDR3 bases are TGTGCCAGCTCACGGGAGGGACAGGGAAGGGAGCAGTACTTC. Encoded protein: CASSREGQGREQYF.

This clonotype was recorded a few times. The chain joins TRBV5-1 to TRBJ2-7; TRBD1 matches at 7 bases. Germline V gives CDR1 SGHRS, CDR2 YFSETQ. The J segment lost 2 bases and the V segment lost 3 bases, leaving 5 bases of the junction unmatched. CDR3 length: 14 residues. CDR3: CASSSGTVTYEQYF. In nucleotides, the CDR3 is TGCGCCAGCAGCTCGGGGACAGTAACCTACGAGCAGTACTTC.

This clonotype has just a few counts. The rearrangement uses TRBV15 and TRBJ2-4; the D gene is possibly TRBD1 (6 bases). Per germline, CDR1 LNHNV and CDR2 YYDKDF (reference sequence). Deletions cut 5 bases from V and 7 bases from J, with 15 bases between. The CDR3 consists of 14 residues. The CDR3 bases are TGTGCCACCAGCTCGACAGGACAGCAGAACATTCAGTACTTC. It specifies CATSSTGQQNIQYF. The variable domain in full, completed from reference TRBV15 and TRBJ2-4, reads DAMVIQNPRYQVTQFGKPVTLSCSQTLNHNVMYWYQQKSSQAPKLLFHYYDKDFNNEADTPDNFQSRRPNTSFCFLDIRSPGLGDTAMYLCATSSTGQQNIQYFGAGTRLSVL.

The chain carries TRBV18 and TRBJ2-7; 10 bases line up with TRBD2. Trimming removed 6 bases from V and 4 bases from J; junction bases left unmatched: 6. CDR1 is KGHSH and CDR2 is LQKENI in the germline V gene. This CDR3 is built from 14 residues. CDR3 sequence: CASSWTSGIYEQYF. CDR3 nucleotides: TGTGCCAGCTCGTGGACTAGCGGCATTTACGAGCAGTACTTC.

The chain combines TRBV7-3 with TRBJ2-7; tentatively, D is TRBD1 or TRBD2 (5 bases each). Trimming cost V 0 bases and J 0 bases, with 9 bases left between them. The CDR3 extends over 15 amino acids. Germline CDR1 and CDR2: SGHTA and FQGTGA. The chain's CDR3 is CASSLTPGSSYEQYF. For the CDR3, the DNA is TGTGCCAGCAGCTTAACCCCAGGGAGCTCCTACGAGCAGTACTTC.

The chain carries TRBV20-1 and TRBJ1-6, with a tentative D call TRBD1 (5 bases). V lost 3 bases and J lost 8, with 11 bases in between. This CDR3 comprises 13 residues. Germline assignment: CDR1 DFQATT and CDR2 SNEGSKA (reference sequence). The CDR3 bases are TGCAGTGCTAGCGGGGGGTTATATTCACCCCTCCACTTT. Protein: CSASGGLYSPLHF.

This rearrangement joins TRBV7-2 to TRBJ2-1, with D possibly TRBD2 on 6 matching bases. CDR3 length equals 16 residues. Germline CDR1 SGHTA, CDR2 FQGNSA. V gave up 3 bases and J gave up 8 bases, with 20 bases separating them. The CDR3, as DNA: TGTGCCAGCAGCTTCGCGCCCGTACTAGCTGGGGATGAGCAGTTCTTC. Residues: CASSFAPVLAGDEQFF.

This clonotype showed up just a few times. CDR3 residues: CASSRTGLNTQYF. The CDR3 DNA reads as TGCGCCAGCAGCCGAACAGGGCTCAATACGCAGTATTTT. This chain connects TRBV4-1 to TRBJ2-3, with a tentative D call TRBD1 (6 bases). CDR1 and CDR2 (germline): MGHRA, YSYEKL. The CDR3 length is 13 residues. V shed 4 bases and J shed 7 bases, with 12 bases lying between them.

In its sample, this clonotype was seen many times. The chain uses TRBV7-8 and TRBJ2-1; D may be TRBD2 (6 bases). Germline V gene sequence: CDR1 SGHVS, CDR2 FQNEAQ. The length of the CDR3 is 14 residues. V shed 3 bases and J shed 6 bases, with 12 bases lying between them. The CDR3 DNA reads as TGTGCCAGCAGCTTTCAGACTAGGCTCAATGAGCAGTTCTTC. It yields the protein CASSFQTRLNEQFF.

Only a few counts were recorded for this clonotype. This likely comes from a read error, as the CDR3 has no conserved phenylalanine or tryptophan at its end. V and J are TRBV3-1 and TRBJ2-5, with 7 nucleotides matching TRBD2. This CDR3 contains 16 residues. Trimming cost V 3 bases and J 2 bases; bases outside gene matches: 9. Germline CDR1 LGHDT, CDR2 YNNKEL (reference sequence). CDR3 coding DNA: TGTGCCAGCAGCCAGAACTTCGCGGGGGAGCAAGAGACCCAGTACTCC. This encodes CASSQNFAGEQETQYS.

In its sample, this clonotype was seen a few times. The chain is built from TRBV20-1 and TRBJ1-6, with D possibly matching TRBD1 (6 bases). The CDR3 is 14 residues long. From germline, CDR1 is DFQATT and CDR2 SNEGSKA (reference sequence). Trimming shortened V by 6 bases and J by 6 bases, and 15 bases separated the two germline ends. The CDR3 here is CSANAGASNSPLHF. The DNA of the CDR3 is TGCAGTGCGAATGCGGGGGCTAGTAATTCACCCCTCCACTTT.

The chain joins TRBV12-3 or TRBV12-4 to TRBJ2-3; 10 bases fit TRBD2. CDR3 length equals 17 residues. After removal of 0 bases from V and 7 bases from J, the junction contained 10 bases not matched to a gene. The CDR3 loop reads CASSLAVQRGGLNTQYF. In DNA, the CDR3 is TGTGCCAGCAGTTTAGCGGTTCAGCGGGGGGGCCTAAATACGCAGTATTTT.

This clonotype was recorded a few times. The genes are TRBV9 and TRBJ2-2; 11 bases are a match to TRBD2. Per the germline V gene, CDR1 is SGDLS and CDR2 is YYNGEE. V shed 0 bases and J 5 bases; nucleotides not matched to a gene: 9. This CDR3 has 18 amino acids. The CDR3 DNA reads TGTGCCAGCAGCGTAGCCTTAACTAGCGGGAGAGGTACCGGGGAGCTGTTTTTT. Translating gives CASSVALTSGRGTGELFF.

The V gene is TRBV12-3 or TRBV12-4, the J gene TRBJ2-1; 10 bases agree with TRBD1. V was clipped by 7 bases and J by 7 bases; unmatched bases: 4. The CDR3 spans 13 residues. The CDR3 nucleotides are TGTGCCAGCACCGACAGGGGGCTGAATGAGCAGTTCTTC. This sequence encodes CASTDRGLNEQFF.

This clonotype turned up a few times. The chain links TRBV6-4 to TRBJ2-7; 7 bases agree with TRBD1. Germline CDR1 and CDR2: MRHNA and SNTAGT. Trimming cost V 4 bases and J 2 bases; bases outside gene matches: 5. There are 14 residues in the CDR3. CDR3 in DNA: TGTGCCAGCAGTGGAGGGACAGCAACCTACGAGCAGTACTTC. As protein: CASSGGTATYEQYF.

V gene TRBV4-3 combines with J gene TRBJ2-6; D remains ambiguous. Germline V lookup: CDR1 LGHNA, CDR2 YSLEER. The CDR3 consists of 16 residues. Deletions cut 1 base from V and 4 bases from J, with 11 bases between. CDR3 sequence (DNA): TGCGCCAGCAGCCAAGGCAGTATCTTAGGGGCCAACGTCCTGACTTTC. Protein: CASSQGSILGANVLTF.

The table lists this clonotype with a few counts. The chain employs TRBV12-3 or TRBV12-4 and TRBJ1-4; D is uncertain. V was trimmed by 1 base and J by 10 bases, leaving 10 bases between them. This CDR3 is built from 13 residues. The CDR3 DNA reads as TGTGCCAGCAGTTTAGGAAACATGGCAAAACTGTTTTTT. As protein: CASSLGNMAKLFF.

The chain couples TRBV6-5 to TRBJ2-7, with D perhaps TRBD2 (6 bases). The CDR3 covers 13 residues. The germline gives CDR1 MNHEY, CDR2 SVGAGI. V shed 6 bases and J shed 6 bases, with 15 bases lying between them. The CDR3 here is CASRTGTAPEQYF. CDR3 coding DNA: TGTGCCAGCAGAACCGGGACTGCCCCCGAGCAGTACTTC.

This clonotype was detected only a few times. CDR3 DNA: TGTGCCAGCAGTTTTGGGGGGGCTCAAGAGACCCAGTACTTC. Translated: CASSFGGAQETQYF. The chain couples TRBV12-3 or TRBV12-4 to TRBJ2-5, with D possibly being TRBD2 (7 bases). The CDR3 has 14 amino acids. Trimming shortened V by 3 bases and J by 2 bases, and 10 bases separated the two germline ends.

This clonotype was counted a few times. V gene TRBV10-3 combines with J gene TRBJ2-3; 7 nucleotides agree with TRBD2. The V and J ends lost 0 bases and 6 bases, in that order; junction bases with no gene match: 9. The V gene's germline CDR1 is ENHRY and CDR2 SYGVKD. The CDR3 runs 16 residues. The chain's CDR3 is CAISESGGSGSDTQYF. CDR3 nucleotide sequence: TGTGCCATCAGTGAGTCGGGCGGGAGTGGCTCTGATACGCAGTATTTT.

The chain uses TRBV7-9 and TRBJ2-6, with a weak D call TRBD1 (5 bases). Trimming left V 2 bases short and J 2 bases short, with 13 bases between. Germline CDR1 is SEHNR and CDR2 is FQNEAQ (reference sequence). This CDR3 spans 17 amino acids. CDR3 nucleotide sequence: TGTGCCAGCAGCTTAAGGAGACAGACGGCTGGGGCCAACGTCCTGACTTTC. Residues: CASSLRRQTAGANVLTF. Full variable domain (outside the CDR3, taken from reference TRBV7-9 and TRBJ2-6): DTGVSQNPRHKITKRGQNVTFRCDPISEHNRLYWYRQTLGQGPEFLTYFQNEAQLEKSRLLSDRFSAERPKGSFSTLEIQRTEQGDSAMYLCASSLRRQTAGANVLTFGAGSRLTVL.

The chain joins TRBV11-3 to TRBJ2-1; tentative D call: TRBD2 (5 bases). Germline V gives CDR1 SGHNT, CDR2 YENEEA. The CDR3 covers 13 residues. Trimming shortened V by 1 base and J by 5 bases, and 6 bases separated the two germline ends. The CDR3 DNA reads as TGTGCCAGCAGCTTAGGAGCGGACAATGAGCAGTTCTTC. It codes for CASSLGADNEQFF.

This clonotype was counted between two and nine times. The genes are TRBV20-1 and TRBJ1-6; 7 nucleotides agree with TRBD1. V lost 5 bases and J lost 0; bases outside the gene matches: 13. CDR1 is DFQATT and CDR2 is SNEGSKA in the germline V gene (reference sequence). The CDR3 sequence is 18 residues long. The CDR3 DNA is TGCAGTGCTCTGAATACAGGGGCTCCTAGCTCCTATAATTCACCCCTCCACTTT. This translates into CSALNTGAPSSYNSPLHF.

This chain links TRBV24-1 with TRBJ2-1; D is ambiguous. Germline loops: CDR1 KGHDR, CDR2 SFDVKD. This CDR3 is 15 amino acids long. Trimming removed 2 bases at V and 4 bases at J, with 11 bases between. CDR3 in amino acids: CATSDSRTGYNEQFF. For the CDR3, the DNA is TGTGCCACCAGTGATTCCCGCACCGGGTACAATGAGCAGTTCTTC.